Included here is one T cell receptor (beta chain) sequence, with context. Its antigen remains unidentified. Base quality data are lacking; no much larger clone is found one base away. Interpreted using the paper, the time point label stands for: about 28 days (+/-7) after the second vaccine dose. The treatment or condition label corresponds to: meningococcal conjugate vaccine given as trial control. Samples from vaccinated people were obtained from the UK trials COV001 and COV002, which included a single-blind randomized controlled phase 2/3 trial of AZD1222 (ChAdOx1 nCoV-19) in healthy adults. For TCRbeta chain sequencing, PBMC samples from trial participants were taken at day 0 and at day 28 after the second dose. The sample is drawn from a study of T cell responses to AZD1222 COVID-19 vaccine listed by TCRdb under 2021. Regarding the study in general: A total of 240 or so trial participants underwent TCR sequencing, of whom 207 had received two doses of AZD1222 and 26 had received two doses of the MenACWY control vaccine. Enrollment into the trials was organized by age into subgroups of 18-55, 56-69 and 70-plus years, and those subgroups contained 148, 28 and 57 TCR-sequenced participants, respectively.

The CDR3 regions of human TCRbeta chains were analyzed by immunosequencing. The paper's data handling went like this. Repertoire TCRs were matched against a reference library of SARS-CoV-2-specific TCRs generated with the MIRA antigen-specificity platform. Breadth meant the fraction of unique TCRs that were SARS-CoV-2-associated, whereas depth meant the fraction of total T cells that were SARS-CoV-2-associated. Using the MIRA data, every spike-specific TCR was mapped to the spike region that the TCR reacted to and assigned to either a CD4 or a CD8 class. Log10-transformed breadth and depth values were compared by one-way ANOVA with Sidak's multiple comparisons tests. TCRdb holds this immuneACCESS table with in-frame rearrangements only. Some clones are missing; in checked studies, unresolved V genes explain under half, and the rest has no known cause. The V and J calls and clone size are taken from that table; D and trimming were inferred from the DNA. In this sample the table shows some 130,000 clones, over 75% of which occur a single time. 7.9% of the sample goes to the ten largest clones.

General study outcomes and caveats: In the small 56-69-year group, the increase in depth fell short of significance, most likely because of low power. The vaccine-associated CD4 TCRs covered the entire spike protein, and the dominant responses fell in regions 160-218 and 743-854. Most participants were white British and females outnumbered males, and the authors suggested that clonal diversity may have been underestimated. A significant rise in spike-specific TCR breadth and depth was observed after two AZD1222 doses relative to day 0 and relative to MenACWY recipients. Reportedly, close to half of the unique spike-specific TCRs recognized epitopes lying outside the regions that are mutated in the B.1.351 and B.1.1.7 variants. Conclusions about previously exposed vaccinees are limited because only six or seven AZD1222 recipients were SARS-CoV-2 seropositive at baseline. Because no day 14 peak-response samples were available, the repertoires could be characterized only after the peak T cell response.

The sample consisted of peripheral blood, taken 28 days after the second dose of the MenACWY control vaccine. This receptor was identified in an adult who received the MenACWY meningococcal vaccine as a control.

In nucleotide form, the sequence is TGTGCCAGCAGCAACCGACTAGGACGCCCCCTCGAGCAGTACTTC. This codes for CASSNRLGRPLEQYF. The chain is made from TRBV5-4 and TRBJ2-7; D gene: possibly TRBD2, on 6 matching bases. CDR1 and CDR2, looked up from the germline V gene (reference sequence), are SGHNT and YYREEE. The CDR3 starts with the cysteine, ends with the phenylalanine, and has 15 residues. Just CDR3 DNA is preserved here, 45 bases in frame from base 1. Between the V and J ends, shortened by 4 bases and 6 bases respectively, the junction contains 20 bases.